This T cell receptor beta chain was documented in a study of vaccination effects on CD4 cells after COVID-19 (dated by TCRdb to between 2021 and 2023). For the study in its entirety: Each participant received two doses of an mRNA SARS-CoV-2 vaccine, either BNT162b2 or mRNA-1273. Pre-vaccine samples were drawn from a couple of convalescent patients 16 days and one week before the first dose, at 142 and 148 days after COVID-19 diagnosis. In both COVID-19 convalescent patients and infection-naive vaccine recipients, the study compared SARS-CoV-2 spike-specific CD4+ TCR repertoires from before mRNA vaccination with those from after it. A total of ten to eleven COVID-19 convalescent patients and several SARS-CoV-2-naive healthy vaccine recipients were included in the full study. Cultures from other donors in the study were sequenced with the Oncomine TCR Beta short-read assay on an Illumina iSeq 100.

CDR1 and CDR2, per the germline V gene, are SGHDT and YYEEEE. The CDR3 sequence holds 15 residues, the cysteine and phenylalanine included. Kept here is only the CDR3 DNA, which spans 45 bases and is read in frame from base 1. Relative to germline, V is 5 bases shorter and J is 1 base shorter, with 15 bases between their ends. The library was generated by the immunoSEQ multiplex PCR assay. TCR beta CDR3 sequencing was performed on DNA from the cultured, isolated CD4+ T cells. The authors' pipeline ran thus. Non-productive TCR sequences were removed, reads were trimmed to the CDR3 region, and CDR3s of at least 7 amino acids were retained. Antigen-specific clonotypes were identified using the MANAFEST web app by comparison of expansion in peptide wells against reference cultures. To count as positive, a clone had to show expansion at FDR<0.05 compared with the reference and with all other wells, an odds ratio above 5, and a frequency above 0.1% in two replicate wells. Clonotypes significantly expanded in SARS-CoV-2 spike wells and in at least one common cold coronavirus spike condition were defined as cross-reactive. CDR3 similarity was assessed by Levenshtein distance using the stringdist R package, and unrooted trees were constructed with ape in R 3.6.1. This is the immuneACCESS table as TCRdb keeps it, with only in-frame sequences that have V and J called. A part of the clones is gone; compared with another copy, unresolved V genes explain less than half, and the rest is unexplained. That table furnishes V, J and clone size, whereas the DNA furnished D and trimming. The sample includes roughly 27,000 clones, with roughly 69% observed a single time. Roughly 18% of the sample is in the top ten clones.

To identify antigen-specific CD4+ T cell clonotypes by their expansion, the ViraFEST assay first stimulated PBMC with viral peptide pools and then applied TCR sequencing. After less than 13 days of culture, CD4+ T cells were isolated with the EasySep CD4+ T cell isolation kit. Convalescent patients had PCR-confirmed SARS-CoV-2 infection between March and December 2020, before Alpha, Beta and Delta variants emerged in the United States. Two million PBMC per well were cultured in IMDM with roughly 5% human AB serum, 8 to 10 IU/ml IL-2 and gentamicin, plus 10 ug/ml peptides. Half of the culture medium was replaced with fresh IL-2-containing medium on days 3 and 7. Unless noted otherwise, every peptide stimulation condition was cultured in triplicate wells. PBMC were separated from whole blood using Ficoll-Paque Plus gradient centrifugation and were then either cryopreserved at -140C or used fresh. The overlapping peptide pools covered the spike proteins of SARS-CoV-2 as well as those of the common cold coronaviruses HCoV-NL63, HCoV-OC43 and HCoV-229E. The QIAamp micro DNA kit was used to extract genomic DNA from the cultured CD4+ T cells.

Findings and caveats that apply to the study as a whole: For convalescent patients, new clones induced by the vaccine made up most of the post-vaccine spike-reactive repertoire, and these new clones were largely distinct from the clones induced by infection. Limitations of the study were the small number of convalescent patients and the absence of early post-infection timepoints. Marked clonal contraction was observed in both infection-induced and vaccine-induced clones at late post-vaccination timepoints, consistent with waning T cell responses.

About this clone itself: What this receptor recognizes is not known. No quality values exist for individual bases; no much larger clone is one base distant.

The specimen was CD4+ T cells from PBMCs cultured with SARS-CoV-2 spike peptides, collected before COVID-19 vaccination. What this sample's cell subset or site label stands for: SARS-CoV-2 spike overlapping peptide pool stimulation. The chain is assembled from TRBV5-6 and TRBJ1-2; TRBD1 is a possible D gene, resting on 5 matching bases. The receptor comes from a human donor who had a prior SARS-CoV-2 infection. The bases read TGTGCCAGCAGGGGGGGACGGTTCCTTAACTATGGCTACACCTTC. Its protein is CASRGGRFLNYGYTF.